The clone carrying this TCR beta chain came up many times. Its antigen is not known. Deletions cut 5 bases from V and 6 bases from J, with 8 bases between. The CDR3 runs 11 residues. Germline V lookup: CDR1 SEHNR, CDR2 FQNEAQ (reference sequence). The data derive from a study of T cells after posttransplantation cyclophosphamide. Study-wide points: Donor-recipient repertoire similarity was low at 1-2 months, rising over year one. Blood and skin or GI T cell repertoires showed limited TRB overlap. Recipient CMV seropositivity and CMV reactivation strongly tracked TRB clonality.

Some clones are missing from TCRdb's copy, which holds only in-frame ones; the method was immunoSEQ multiplex PCR. The repertoire consists of tens of thousands of clones, none detected only once. This receptor was obtained from a woman aged 55-75 years in good health, CMV-negative, and a related stem cell transplant donor. Sample: PBMCs. The rearrangement links TRBV7-9 to TRBJ2-7; D remains unclear. CDR3 bases: TGTGCCAGCAGCGCCCCGGGCGAGCAGTACTTC. Its protein product is CASSAPGEQYF.